These T cell receptor beta chains were read from a single sample in a study of shared clonotypes between healthy human individuals. The repertoire was sequenced with immunoSEQ multiplex PCR; TCRdb's copy has only in-frame clones and lacks some. The sample has 650,000 to 700,000 clones; 90% are singletons. Sequenced: memory CD8+ T cells from PBMCs. The receptors here all came from a young man in good health. Some clones in this sample may be carry-over from other donors' samples. CDR3s include the opening cysteine and the closing phenylalanine or tryptophan. The D gene is left open where the match is weak. Rows give clone size only sometimes, using once, few, many, or a class for an expanded clone.

clone_size	d_call	cdr3_length	j_call	v_call	cdr3_aa	cdr3_nt
NA	NA	13	TRBJ2-7	TRBV15	CATSGTLGYEQYF	TGTGCCACCAGCGGGACCTTAGGGTACGAGCAGTACTTC
NA	NA	14	TRBJ1-2	TRBV6-5	CASSTGTLEAGYTF	TGTGCCAGCAGTACCGGGACACTTGAGGCTGGCTACACCTTC
once	TRBD1	16	TRBJ2-7	TRBV28	CASSFPTGTGGYEQYF	TGTGCCAGCAGTTTCCCTACCGGGACAGGGGGCTACGAGCAGTACTTC
NA	NA	15	TRBJ2-7	TRBV7-9	CASSLGIGEGYEQYF	TGTGCCAGCAGCTTAGGGATCGGGGAAGGGTACGAGCAGTACTTC
NA	TRBD1	14	TRBJ2-7	TRBV7-9	CASSLAGQGYEQYF	TGTGCCAGCAGCTTAGCGGGACAGGGCTACGAGCAGTACTTC
NA	NA	12	TRBJ2-5	TRBV27	CASSFHQETQYF	TGTGCCAGCAGTTTCCACCAAGAGACCCAGTACTTC
NA	TRBD1	12	TRBJ1-2	TRBV9	CASRTGEDGYTF	TGTGCCAGCAGAACAGGGGAAGACGGCTACACCTTC
NA	NA	13	TRBJ2-7	TRBV6-5	CASSPGATYEQYF	TGTGCCAGCAGTCCAGGGGCAACCTACGAGCAGTACTTC
once	TRBD1	21	TRBJ1-1	TRBV28	CASSSPVRLTGGDPRDTEAFF	TGTGCCAGCAGTTCCCCAGTTCGCCTCACAGGGGGCGATCCCAGGGACACTGAAGCTTTCTTT
NA	NA	12	TRBJ2-7	TRBV4-1	CASSPHSAEQYF	TGCGCCAGCAGCCCCCACAGCGCAGAGCAGTACTTC
NA	TRBD1	15	TRBJ2-7	TRBV5-1	CASSYPEGQGDEQYF	TGCGCCAGCAGCTATCCTGAGGGACAGGGGGACGAGCAGTACTTC
NA	TRBD2	14	TRBJ2-1	TRBV7-9	CASSSRRGYNEQFF	TGTGCCAGCAGCTCACGGCGGGGGTACAATGAGCAGTTCTTC
NA	NA	16	TRBJ1-2	TRBV27	CASSLAGGGRLYGYTF	TGTGCCAGCAGTTTAGCCGGCGGGGGGCGGCTCTATGGCTACACCTTC
NA	NA	16	TRBJ1-1	TRBV4-3	CASSQEPTGTATEAFF	TGCGCCAGCAGCCAGGAACCTACCGGGACTGCCACTGAAGCTTTCTTT
NA	NA	16	TRBJ2-1	TRBV7-9	CASSLEGGKSYNEQFF	TGTGCCAGCAGCTTAGAGGGAGGAAAGAGTTACAATGAGCAGTTCTTC
NA	NA	15	TRBJ2-3	TRBV4-1	CASSQGSAVPDTQYF	TGCGCCAGCAGCCAAGGTTCGGCGGTCCCAGATACGCAGTATTTT
NA	NA	15	TRBJ1-1	TRBV4-1	CASSQDGGLNTEAFF	TGCGCCAGCAGCCAAGATGGGGGGCTGAACACTGAAGCTTTCTTT
NA	NA	15	TRBJ1-2	TRBV5-1	CASLMDSDGPDGYTF	TGCGCCAGCCTGATGGATTCAGACGGCCCGGATGGCTACACCTTC
few	NA	14	TRBJ2-2	TRBV7-2	CASSLALRTGELFF	TGTGCCAGCAGCTTAGCGTTGAGGACCGGGGAGCTGTTTTTT
NA	NA	18	TRBJ1-1	TRBV6-1	CASSEFSDRTIMNTEAFF	TGTGCCAGCAGTGAATTTTCGGACAGAACCATTATGAACACTGAAGCTTTCTTT
NA	NA	13	TRBJ2-5	TRBV27	CASSGELEETQYF	TGTGCCAGTTCGGGGGAACTGGAAGAGACCCAGTACTTC
once	NA	15	TRBJ1-4	TRBV10-2	CASNPRQKIDEKLFF	TGCGCCAGCAACCCGAGACAGAAAATAGATGAAAAACTGTTTTTT
NA	TRBD1	16	TRBJ1-4	TRBV7-9	CASSSDRGRANEKLFF	TGTGCCAGCAGCTCGGACAGGGGCAGGGCTAATGAAAAACTGTTTTTT
NA	NA	14	TRBJ2-7	TRBV19	CASSMRQSSYEQYF	TGTGCCAGTAGTATGCGGCAGAGTTCCTACGAGCAGTACTTC
NA	NA	15	TRBJ2-3	TRBV27	CASRRDTIPTDTQYF	TGTGCCAGCAGGCGGGACACCATACCCACAGATACGCAGTATTTT
NA	NA	14	TRBJ2-5	TRBV25-1	CASSEAGVGETQYF	TGTGCCAGCAGTGAAGCAGGGGTCGGCGAGACCCAGTACTTC
once	NA	13	TRBJ2-7	TRBV9	CASSVGDSPEQYF	TGTGCCAGCAGCGTAGGCGATAGTCCCGAGCAGTACTTC
NA	NA	13	TRBJ1-5	TRBV30	CAWSVGPYQPQHF	TGTGCCTGGAGTGTAGGTCCCTATCAGCCCCAGCATTTT
NA	TRBD1	16	TRBJ2-2	TRBV7-9	CASSQMAGQGTGELFF	TGTGCCAGCAGCCAAATGGCCGGACAGGGGACCGGGGAGCTGTTTTTT
NA	NA	13	TRBJ1-2	TRBV27	CASSLFRIHGYTF	TGTGCCAGCAGTTTATTCAGAATCCATGGCTACACCTTC
NA	NA	16	TRBJ1-2	TRBV27	CASSPSGGWGGYGYTF	TGTGCCAGCAGTCCCAGCGGAGGGTGGGGGGGCTATGGCTACACCTTC
once	TRBD2	15	TRBJ2-1	TRBV10-2	CASRLAGAAPNEQFF	TGCGCCAGCAGACTAGCGGGAGCCGCCCCCAATGAGCAGTTCTTC